This T cell receptor (beta chain) was observed in a study of blood T cell repertoires in COVID-19. Overall study context: Whether acute or convalescent, the COVID-19 samples came from the United States, Italy and Spain. PBMCs, B-cell-depleted T cells, or T cells were the source of the cDNA or gDNA that made up the material.

Original analysis: Estimates of nucleated cell counts were drawn from the amplification of reference gene primers. The table came from immunoSEQ multiplex PCR; TCRdb's copy has only in-frame clones and leaves some out. D and trimming come from the DNA, and the V and J calls and clone size come from that table. The table has around 32,000 clones, approximately 86% seen once; the top ten hold roughly 6%. V dropped 2 bases and J dropped 0 bases, with 11 bases sitting between them. The CDR3 runs to 16 residues. Germline CDR1 SGHVS, CDR2 FNYEAQ. The source is an elderly woman with active or convalescent COVID-19. The source material was peripheral blood. This chain uses TRBV7-6 with TRBJ1-3, with no clear D. CDR3 sequence reads: CASSLSEASSGNTIYF. CDR3 bases: TGTGCCAGCAGCTTAAGTGAGGCTAGCTCTGGAAACACCATATATTTT.